The sequence of this T cell receptor beta chain was determined in a study of T cells in localized non-small cell lung cancer. Notes on this clone: Its matching antigen is unknown.

Per the germline V gene, CDR1 is LNHDA and CDR2 is SQIVND (reference sequence). The CDR3 spans 12 residues. General study results and limits: Greater blood T cell density accompanied longer overall survival.

Profiled with immunoSEQ multiplex PCR; TCRdb holds only in-frame clones, not every one. This table has about 27,000 clones, about nine tenths appearing once. Sequences were derived from peripheral blood, sampled before any cancer treatment. This rearrangement joins TRBV19 to TRBJ2-2; a possible D gene is TRBD1 (6 bases). The receptor's source is a woman aged 35 to 70 with stage I lung adenocarcinoma. CDR3 DNA: TGTGTCAGGGGACCCCCCCCCGGGGAGCTGTTTTTT. Translation: CVRGPPPGELFF.